This T cell receptor (beta chain) is from a study of blood T cell repertoires in COVID-19. Study overall: There were acute and convalescent COVID-19 samples, and they came from the United States, Italy and Spain.

As handled by the study authors: Estimated nucleated cell counts came from reference gene primer amplification. The table came from immunoSEQ multiplex PCR; TCRdb's copy has only in-frame clones and leaves some out. The V and J calls and clone size are taken from that table; D and trimming were inferred from the DNA. The sample has roughly 390,000 clones, about 90% seen once. The CDR3 has 13 residues. Germline assignment: CDR1 SGHNT and CDR2 YENEEA. The V gene lost 5 bases and the J gene lost 2 bases, with 7 bases spanning the gap. Followed longitudinally, the Seattle patients had been enrolled during active infection.

The TCR originated in a woman aged 25-40 years with COVID-19, enrolled during active disease. The chain uses TRBV11-3 and TRBJ2-1, with no clear D. Sample: peripheral blood. CDR3 DNA sequence: TGTGCCAGCAGCGTTACTACCTACAATGAGCAGTTCTTC. It specifies CASSVTTYNEQFF.